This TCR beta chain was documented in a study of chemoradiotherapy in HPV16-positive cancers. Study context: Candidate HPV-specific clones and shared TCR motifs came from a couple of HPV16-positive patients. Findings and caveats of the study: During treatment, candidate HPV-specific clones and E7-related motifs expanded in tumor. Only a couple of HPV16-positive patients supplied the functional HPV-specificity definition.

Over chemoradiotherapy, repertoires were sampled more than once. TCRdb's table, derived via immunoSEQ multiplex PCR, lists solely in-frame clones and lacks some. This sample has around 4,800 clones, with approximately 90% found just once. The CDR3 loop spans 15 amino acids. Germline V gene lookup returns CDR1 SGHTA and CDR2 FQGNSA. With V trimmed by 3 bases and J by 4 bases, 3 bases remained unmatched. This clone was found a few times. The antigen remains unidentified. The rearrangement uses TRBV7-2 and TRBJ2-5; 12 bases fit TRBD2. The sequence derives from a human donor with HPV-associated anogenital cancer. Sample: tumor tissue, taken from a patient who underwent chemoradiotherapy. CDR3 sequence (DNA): TGTGCCAGCAGCTTCGCTAGCGGGGGGGGAGAGACCCAGTACTTC. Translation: CASSFASGGGETQYF.